One sample yielded the 18 T cell receptor beta chains listed below, sequenced in a study of cytomegalovirus exposure and HLA in healthy donors. Primers for the PCR totalled 60 Vbeta and 13 Jbeta. Sequencing used immunoSEQ multiplex PCR; TCRdb keeps in-frame clones, though not all of them. The sample shows some 210,000 clones, about 80% of them seen only once. The sample taken for sequencing was PBMCs. These TCRs come from a woman between 50 and 59 years old in good health and CMV-seropositive.

This clone was seen a handful of times. The CDR3: CASSHGGTDTGYTF. The CDR3 bases are TGTGCCAGCAGCCATGGAGGGACAGACACAGGCTACACCTTC. The V and J genes are TRBV7-9 and TRBJ1-2; 7 bases fit TRBD1. This CDR3 is built from 14 residues. The germline V gene has CDR1 SEHNR and CDR2 FQNEAQ (reference sequence). Trimming took 5 bases from V and 8 from J; bases not matched to a gene: 11.

The chain combines TRBV2 with TRBJ1-4, with 8 bases lining up with TRBD1. Unmatched junction bases numbered 8, after V lost 5 bases and J lost 6 bases. Germline CDR1 and CDR2: SNHLY and FYNNEI. This CDR3 has 15 residues. The CDR3 DNA follows: TGTGCCAGCAGTACCTTCAGGGGGCGTGATGAAAAACTGTTTTTT. It yields the protein CASSTFRGRDEKLFF.

V usage is TRBV7-9 and J usage is TRBJ1-5; TRBD1 aligns across 9 bases. The CDR3 is 16 residues long. The junction had 4 bases not matched to a gene; V was cut back by 1 base and J by 3 bases. Germline V gives CDR1 SEHNR, CDR2 FQNEAQ (reference sequence). CDR3: CASSLGRQGDNQPQHF. CDR3 in DNA: TGTGCCAGCAGCTTAGGAAGACAGGGGGACAATCAGCCCCAGCATTTT.

The J gene is TRBJ1-6, the V gene TRBV28; D is undetermined. This CDR3 region has 13 residues. Germline CDR1 reads MDHEN; CDR2 reads SYDVKM. V shed 7 bases and J shed 6 bases, with 10 bases lying between them. CDR3 loop: CASMRDGNSPLHF. As DNA, the CDR3 is TGTGCCAGCATGAGGGATGGTAATTCACCCCTCCACTTT.

The chain uses TRBV6-4 and TRBJ1-2; 12 nucleotides agree with TRBD1. V was pared by 4 bases and J by 1 base, with 10 bases of the junction left unmatched. Germline CDR1 MRHNA, CDR2 SNTAGT. This CDR3 has 18 amino acids. The CDR3 region has the DNA TGTGCCAGCAGTGTCCAAGGGACAGGGGGCGCGGGTAACTATGGCTACACCTTC. Translated: CASSVQGTGGAGNYGYTF.

The chain recombines TRBV7-2 with TRBJ2-3; TRBD1 aligns across 8 bases. Looked up from germline, CDR1 is SGHTA and CDR2 is FQGNSA. This CDR3 is built from 16 residues. V lost 5 bases and J lost 3; bases outside the gene matches: 10. The CDR3 loop reads CASSISGGALTDTQYF. DNA for the CDR3: TGTGCCAGCAGCATATCAGGGGGCGCTTTGACAGATACGCAGTATTTT.

The V gene is TRBV28, the J gene TRBJ2-7; 7 bases match TRBD2. The V gene's germline CDR1 is MDHEN and CDR2 SYDVKM. This CDR3 region has 15 residues. J gave up 7 bases and V 4 bases, and 13 bases lay outside the gene matches. CDR3: CASSSSGPQAGEQYF. The CDR3 DNA is TGTGCCAGCAGTTCCTCAGGGCCTCAAGCGGGAGAGCAGTACTTC.

The DNA for the CDR3 is TGTGCTAGTGGTTTGGTACCTCCCATTGGACAGTCGTACCAAGAGACCCAGTACTTC. Its protein product is CASGLVPPIGQSYQETQYF. The chain has TRBV12-5 and TRBJ2-5; D possibly corresponds to TRBD1 (6 bases). The germline gives CDR1 LGHNT, CDR2 FRNRAP. The CDR3 consists of 19 residues. The germline V and J ends were trimmed by 0 bases and 0 bases, with 20 bases remaining between them.

This clone turned up a few times. The J gene is TRBJ1-1, the V gene TRBV5-8, with 7 bases that match TRBD1. The CDR3 sequence is 15 residues long. Germline CDR1 and CDR2: SGHTS and YDEGEE. V shed 7 bases, J shed 0 bases, and the junction held 9 bases outside the gene matches. CDR3 residues: CASGPGTEMNTEAFF. The CDR3 DNA is TGTGCCAGCGGACCCGGGACAGAAATGAACACTGAAGCTTTCTTT.

The CDR3, as DNA: TGTGCCAGCAGCTTAACTCTGGGCGGGGGGGCCACAGATACGCAGTATTTT. The encoded protein is CASSLTLGGGATDTQYF. The chain couples TRBV7-3 to TRBJ2-3; 9 nucleotides line up with TRBD2. This CDR3 region has 17 residues. Germline-derived CDR1 and CDR2 are SGHTA and FQGTGA. The ends lost 0 bases at V and 2 bases at J; junction bases unmatched: 6.

The rearrangement joins TRBV19 to TRBJ2-6, with TRBD1 matching over 9 bases. J lost 0 bases, V lost 7 bases, and 7 bases had no gene match. Germline V CDR1 and CDR2: LNHDA, SQIVND (reference sequence). The CDR3 totals 17 residues. The CDR3 here is CASTQQGASSGANVLTF. The CDR3 nucleotides read TGTGCCAGTACTCAACAGGGGGCGAGCTCTGGGGCCAACGTCCTGACTTTC.

The chain links TRBV29-1 to TRBJ2-3; a possible D gene is TRBD1 (7 bases). Germline V gives CDR1 SQVTM, CDR2 ANQGSEA. V was cut by 4 bases and J by 2 bases, with 13 bases left in between. The CDR3 spans 14 residues. The DNA of the CDR3 is TGCAGCGTTGTAGACAGGGACTTCACAGATACGCAGTATTTT. Translated: CSVVDRDFTDTQYF.

This sequence joins TRBV4-1 and TRBJ2-3; 8 bases map to TRBD2. V lost 6 bases and J lost 2; bases outside the gene matches: 7. From germline, CDR1 is MGHRA and CDR2 YSYEKL. The CDR3 loop spans 15 amino acids. In nucleotides, the CDR3 is TGCGCCAGCAGGGGGGCGGGGGGAACCACAGATACGCAGTATTTT. It is translated as CASRGAGGTTDTQYF.

Here the CDR3 reads CASSIAGQGRVNTEAFF. In nucleotides, the CDR3 is TGTGCCAGTAGTATAGCGGGACAGGGTAGGGTGAACACTGAAGCTTTCTTT. The V and J genes are TRBV19 and TRBJ1-1, with 9 positions matching TRBD1. Germline V gene data show CDR1 as LNHDA and CDR2 as SQIVND (reference sequence). This CDR3 is 17 amino acids long. Trimming took 1 base from V and 0 from J; bases not matched to a gene: 6.

The rearrangement uses TRBV7-2 and TRBJ2-7; the D is unclear. CDR3 length: 14 residues. Germline CDR1 and CDR2: SGHTA and FQGNSA. Trimming shortened V by 5 bases and J by 2 bases, and 13 bases separated the two germline ends. This CDR3 is CASSRGQLTYEQYF. DNA for the CDR3: TGTGCCAGCAGCCGTGGGCAGCTAACCTACGAGCAGTACTTC.

V is TRBV5-8 and J is TRBJ1-4; possibly TRBD1 for D (5 bases). There are 12 residues in the CDR3. Per germline, CDR1 SGHTS and CDR2 YDEGEE. Trimming left V 4 bases short and J 15 bases short, with 16 bases between. The CDR3 DNA sequence: TGTGCCAGCAGCCCCGGACACGATCGGATGTTTTTT. Translation: CASSPGHDRMFF.

The genes are TRBV5-1 and TRBJ1-3, with TRBD1 matching 12 bases. With 5 bases clipped from V and 0 bases from J, the junction kept 24 bases outside the gene matches. Germline V lookup: CDR1 SGHRS, CDR2 YFSETQ. CDR3 length: 23 residues. For the CDR3, the DNA is TGCGCCAGCAGTCAAGACCCGGGACAGGGGGCCCTGTTTCTTCCTAGCTCTGGAAACACCATATATTTT. Protein: CASSQDPGQGALFLPSSGNTIYF.

About this clone itself: Other nucleotide sequences in the sample specify the same CDR3. V is TRBV18 and J is TRBJ1-1; D ambiguous. The CDR3 spans 12 residues. V was pared by 4 bases and J by 1 base, with 4 bases between. CDR1 is KGHSH, CDR2 LQKENI, per germline. The chain's CDR3 is CASSRGNTEAFF. In nucleotides, the CDR3 is TGTGCCAGCTCACGAGGGAACACTGAAGCTTTCTTT.